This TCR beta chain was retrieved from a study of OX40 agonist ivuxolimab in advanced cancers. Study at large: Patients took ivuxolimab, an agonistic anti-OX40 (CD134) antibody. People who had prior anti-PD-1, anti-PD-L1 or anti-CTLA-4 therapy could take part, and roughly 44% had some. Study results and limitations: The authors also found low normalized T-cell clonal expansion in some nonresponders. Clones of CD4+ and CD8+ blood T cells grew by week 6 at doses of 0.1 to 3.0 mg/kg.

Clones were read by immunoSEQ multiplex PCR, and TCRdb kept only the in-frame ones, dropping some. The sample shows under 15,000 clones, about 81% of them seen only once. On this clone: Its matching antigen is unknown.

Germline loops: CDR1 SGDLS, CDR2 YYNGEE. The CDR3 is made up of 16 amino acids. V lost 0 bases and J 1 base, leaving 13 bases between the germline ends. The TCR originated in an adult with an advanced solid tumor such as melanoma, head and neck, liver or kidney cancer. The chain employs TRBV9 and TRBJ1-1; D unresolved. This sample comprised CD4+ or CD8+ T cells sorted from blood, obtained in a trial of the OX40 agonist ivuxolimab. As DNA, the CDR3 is TGTGCCAGCAGCGTAGAGGTTTCGCTAGGGAACACTGAAGCTTTCTTT. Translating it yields CASSVEVSLGNTEAFF.